This T cell receptor beta chain is from a study of OX40 agonist ivuxolimab in advanced cancers. For the study at large: Of the patients, three showed partial responses, one with hepatocellular carcinoma and two with cutaneous melanoma. Study-wide results and caveats: Expanded clones belonging to CD8+ T cells outnumbered, on average, those of CD4+.

Clones were read by immunoSEQ multiplex PCR, and TCRdb kept only the in-frame ones, dropping some. Among around 25,000 clones, about four fifths were seen once, and the ten largest hold less than 15%. Germline CDR1 reads MGHDK; CDR2 reads SYGVNS. V shed 0 bases and J shed 4 bases, with 12 bases lying between them. The CDR3 length is 15 residues. On this clone: Its matching antigen is unknown.

The origin of this receptor is an adult with an advanced solid tumor such as melanoma, head and neck, liver or kidney cancer. This chain links TRBV25-1 with TRBJ2-5; either TRBD1 or TRBD2 may supply D (5 bases each). The sequences come from CD4+ or CD8+ T cells sorted from blood, collected in a trial of the OX40 agonist ivuxolimab. The CDR3 loop is CASSEYGTLLETQYF. CDR3 nucleotide sequence: TGTGCCAGCAGTGAATATGGGACCCTACTAGAGACCCAGTACTTC.